These T cell receptor beta chains were read from a single sample in a study of cytotoxic CD8 clonotypes in ibrutinib-treated CLL. Generated by immunoSEQ multiplex PCR, the TCRdb table keeps only in-frame clones and is missing some. This sample has about 140,000 clones, with approximately 90% found just once. This specimen consisted of PBMCs, obtained after 12 months of ibrutinib treatment. The receptors derive from a human donor with chronic lymphocytic leukemia. Both conserved end residues are part of each CDR3. D genes are given only for firm matches. Rows may omit the clone size; those that give it use once, few, many or a size class.

clone_size: .; cdr3_length: 17; j_call: TRBJ2-7; d_call: .; v_call: TRBV21-1; cdr3_nt: TGTGCCAGCAGCAAAAGGGGGGGAGGTTCTAGCTCCTACGAGCAGTACTTC; cdr3_aa: CASSKRGGGSSSYEQYF
clone_size: once; cdr3_length: 16; j_call: TRBJ2-7; d_call: TRBD2; v_call: TRBV6-1; cdr3_nt: TGTGCCAGCAGTAAAGCGACTAGCGGGACCGGGTACGAGCAGTACTTC; cdr3_aa: CASSKATSGTGYEQYF
clone_size: .; cdr3_length: 16; j_call: TRBJ2-1; d_call: TRBD2; v_call: TRBV29-1; cdr3_nt: TGCAGCGCACAGGGGAGCGGACTAGCGGGAGCCAATGAGCAGTTCTTC; cdr3_aa: CSAQGSGLAGANEQFF
clone_size: .; cdr3_length: 15; j_call: TRBJ2-7; d_call: .; v_call: TRBV9; cdr3_nt: TGTGCCAGCAGCGCTCGACTAGCAGGGGAAAACGAGCAGTACTTC; cdr3_aa: CASSARLAGENEQYF
clone_size: .; cdr3_length: 15; j_call: TRBJ2-5; d_call: TRBD2; v_call: TRBV7-2; cdr3_nt: TGTGCCAGCAGCCCCCGGGGGGGTAGCATGAAGACCCAGTACTTC; cdr3_aa: CASSPRGGSMKTQYF
clone_size: .; cdr3_length: 14; j_call: TRBJ2-2; d_call: TRBD1; v_call: TRBV2; cdr3_nt: TGTGCCAGCAGGGACTCACAGGGGTCCGGGGAGCTGTTTTTT; cdr3_aa: CASRDSQGSGELFF
clone_size: .; cdr3_length: 17; j_call: TRBJ1-4; d_call: .; v_call: TRBV4-1; cdr3_nt: TGCGCCAGCAGCCAAGATGGGTCTAGTCTCGGTTATGAAAAACTGTTTTTT; cdr3_aa: CASSQDGSSLGYEKLFF
clone_size: .; cdr3_length: 14; j_call: TRBJ1-3; d_call: .; v_call: TRBV28; cdr3_nt: TGTGCCAGCAGCCTTACTGGCTCTGGAAACACCATATATTTT; cdr3_aa: CASSLTGSGNTIYF
clone_size: .; cdr3_length: 14; j_call: TRBJ2-5; d_call: .; v_call: TRBV6-1; cdr3_nt: TGTGCCACCACGAAGGGGCCAAACCAAGAGACCCAGTACTTC; cdr3_aa: CATTKGPNQETQYF
clone_size: .; cdr3_length: 17; j_call: TRBJ1-5; d_call: TRBD1; v_call: TRBV2; cdr3_nt: TGTGCCAGCAGTGGTGCGGGACAGAGAATTAGCAATCAGCCCCAGCATTTT; cdr3_aa: CASSGAGQRISNQPQHF
clone_size: .; cdr3_length: 13; j_call: TRBJ1-5; d_call: .; v_call: TRBV19; cdr3_nt: TGTGCCAGTACAGACGGACCGCTATGGCCCCAGCATTTT; cdr3_aa: CASTDGPLWPQHF
clone_size: .; cdr3_length: 15; j_call: TRBJ2-5; d_call: .; v_call: TRBV6-6; cdr3_nt: TGTGCCAGCAGTTACTTTAGAGGGGGTCGGGAGACCCAGTACTTC; cdr3_aa: CASSYFRGGRETQYF
clone_size: .; cdr3_length: 16; j_call: TRBJ2-3; d_call: TRBD2; v_call: TRBV28; cdr3_nt: TGTGCCAGCAGTTTAACGCCGGGAGGGCGCACAGATACGCAGTATTTT; cdr3_aa: CASSLTPGGRTDTQYF
clone_size: .; cdr3_length: 15; j_call: TRBJ2-7; d_call: TRBD1; v_call: TRBV28; cdr3_nt: TGTGCCAGCAGTTTACCGGCCAGGGGGCGGGACGAGCAGTACTTC; cdr3_aa: CASSLPARGRDEQYF
clone_size: .; cdr3_length: 13; j_call: TRBJ1-1; d_call: .; v_call: TRBV6-5; cdr3_nt: TGTGCCAGCAGTCCGCAGGTGAACACTGAAGCTTTCTTT; cdr3_aa: CASSPQVNTEAFF
clone_size: .; cdr3_length: 17; j_call: TRBJ1-5; d_call: .; v_call: TRBV5-5; cdr3_nt: TGTGCCAGCAGCTTGGTGGGGGCTGCATATAGCAATCAGCCCCAGCATTTT; cdr3_aa: CASSLVGAAYSNQPQHF
clone_size: .; cdr3_length: 15; j_call: TRBJ2-1; d_call: TRBD2; v_call: TRBV30; cdr3_nt: TGTGCCTGGACCCAGGGACTAGCGGGTTACAATGAGCAGTTCTTC; cdr3_aa: CAWTQGLAGYNEQFF
clone_size: .; cdr3_length: 14; j_call: TRBJ2-1; d_call: .; v_call: TRBV12-5; cdr3_nt: TGTGCTAGTGGTTTAGGGTCCTCTGGGAATGAGCAGTTCTTC; cdr3_aa: CASGLGSSGNEQFF
clone_size: once; cdr3_length: 14; j_call: TRBJ2-3; d_call: TRBD1; v_call: TRBV15; cdr3_nt: TGTGCCACCACCAGGGACAGGGCGGCAGATACGCAGTATTTT; cdr3_aa: CATTRDRAADTQYF
clone_size: .; cdr3_length: 17; j_call: TRBJ2-7; d_call: .; v_call: TRBV7-9; cdr3_nt: TGTGCCAGCAGCTTAGGCAAGGACCGTCCGATCTCCTACGAGCAGTACTTC; cdr3_aa: CASSLGKDRPISYEQYF
clone_size: .; cdr3_length: 16; j_call: TRBJ2-1; d_call: .; v_call: TRBV15; cdr3_nt: TGTGCCACCAGCAGCAAACTGCCTAGCGCCGTCAATGAGCAGTTCTTC; cdr3_aa: CATSSKLPSAVNEQFF
clone_size: .; cdr3_length: 13; j_call: TRBJ2-7; d_call: .; v_call: TRBV19; cdr3_nt: TGTGCCAGTAGAGGAGGCAGAGCCTACGATCAGTACTTC; cdr3_aa: CASRGGRAYDQYF
clone_size: .; cdr3_length: 14; j_call: TRBJ1-1; d_call: .; v_call: TRBV15; cdr3_nt: TGTGCCACCAGCAGAGGGGGGAAGGGCACTGAAGCTTTCTTT; cdr3_aa: CATSRGGKGTEAFF
clone_size: .; cdr3_length: 14; j_call: TRBJ2-1; d_call: TRBD2; v_call: TRBV14; cdr3_nt: TGTGCCAGCAGCCCCACCCGGGGTAGCGGGGAGCAGTTCTTC; cdr3_aa: CASSPTRGSGEQFF
clone_size: once; cdr3_length: 15; j_call: TRBJ2-5; d_call: .; v_call: TRBV5-1; cdr3_nt: TGCGCCAGCAGCCCGGCGACAGGTGGGCAAGAGACCCAGTACTTC; cdr3_aa: CASSPATGGQETQYF
clone_size: once; cdr3_length: 15; j_call: TRBJ2-1; d_call: TRBD2; v_call: TRBV9; cdr3_nt: TGTGCCAGCAGCGGGGGACTACCCACGGTCAATGAGCAGTTCTTC; cdr3_aa: CASSGGLPTVNEQFF
clone_size: few; cdr3_length: 14; j_call: TRBJ1-5; d_call: TRBD1; v_call: TRBV2; cdr3_nt: TGTGCCAGCAGGAGGGACAGGGGCAATCAGCCCCAGCATTTT; cdr3_aa: CASRRDRGNQPQHF
clone_size: .; cdr3_length: 13; j_call: TRBJ1-2; d_call: .; v_call: TRBV7-9; cdr3_nt: TGTGCCAGCAGCCGAGAGGGGAACTATGGCTACACCTTC; cdr3_aa: CASSREGNYGYTF
clone_size: .; cdr3_length: 15; j_call: TRBJ2-5; d_call: .; v_call: TRBV19; cdr3_nt: TGTGCCAGTAGTATCCAGGTCGCGTCTCGGGAGACCCAGTACTTC; cdr3_aa: CASSIQVASRETQYF
clone_size: .; cdr3_length: 11; j_call: TRBJ2-7; d_call: .; v_call: TRBV7-2; cdr3_nt: TGTGCCAGCAGGCGGGGCTACGAGCAGTACTTC; cdr3_aa: CASRRGYEQYF
clone_size: once; cdr3_length: 14; j_call: TRBJ1-5; d_call: .; v_call: TRBV19; cdr3_nt: TGTGCCAGTAGTAACGGGCAGGGAGATCAGCCCCAGCATTTT; cdr3_aa: CASSNGQGDQPQHF
clone_size: .; cdr3_length: 14; j_call: TRBJ2-5; d_call: TRBD1; v_call: TRBV9; cdr3_nt: TGTGCCAGCAGCCCCACAGGGGCAGTGGAGACCCAGTACTTC; cdr3_aa: CASSPTGAVETQYF
clone_size: .; cdr3_length: 17; j_call: TRBJ2-1; d_call: .; v_call: TRBV4-3; cdr3_nt: TGCGCCAGCAGCCAAGAAATAACCGGGGACGCCTACAATGAGCAGTTCTTC; cdr3_aa: CASSQEITGDAYNEQFF